A single sample is the source of the 9 T cell receptor beta chains below, sequenced in a study of T cells after yellow fever vaccination. TCRdb reprocessed the 5' RACE reads with MiXCR, giving one entry per CDR3 protein. This sample has hundreds of thousands of distinct CDR3 sequences; about 13% occur once, and the top ten carry around an eighth. This specimen consisted of PBMCs, obtained on the day of the yellow fever booster vaccination. The receptors here all came from a man aged 25 to 45 who received the YFV17D yellow fever vaccine.

The sample holds a few counts of this clonotype. The chain links TRBV7-2 to TRBJ2-3; tentative D call: TRBD1 (5 bases). The CDR3 is 15 amino acids. The V gene's germline CDR1 is SGHTA and CDR2 FQGNSA. V gave up 4 bases and J gave up 6 bases, with 17 bases separating them. CDR3 coding DNA: TGTGCCAGCAGCTCACCAGACAGTGCCTTGGATACGCAGTATTTT. Its translation is CASSSPDSALDTQYF.

DNA of the CDR3: TGTGCCTGCCGCAGGGCCTATGGCTACACCTTC. Translation: CACRRAYGYTF. The J gene is TRBJ1-2, the V gene TRBV30, with D perhaps TRBD1 (5 bases). V was pared by 6 bases and J by 4 bases, with 9 bases between. Germline assignment: CDR1 GTSNPN and CDR2 SVGIG (reference sequence). The CDR3 has 11 residues.

The genes are TRBV20-1 and TRBJ1-5; D is ambiguous. Trimming pared 3 bases from V and 3 bases from J, leaving 9 bases between. CDR3 size: 13 residues. The germline V gene encodes CDR1 DFQATT and CDR2 SNEGSKA (reference sequence). The CDR3 protein is CSASSTYNQPQHF. Here the CDR3 DNA reads TGCAGTGCTAGCAGCACTTACAATCAGCCCCAGCATTTT.

In this sample, this clonotype turned up a few times. The CDR3 DNA reads as TGCGCCAGTGGGGCGGGCAGGAGCAATGAAAAACTGTTTTTT. Residues: CASGAGRSNEKLFF. The genes are TRBV5-1 and TRBJ1-4; D may be TRBD1 (5 bases). The CDR3 sequence is 14 residues long. Germline CDR1 SGHRS, CDR2 YFSETQ. The germline V and J ends were trimmed by 8 bases and 5 bases, with 16 bases remaining between them.

This clonotype was observed a few times. The rearrangement links TRBV3-1 to TRBJ1-6; D gene ambiguous. Germline V gene sequence: CDR1 LGHDT, CDR2 YNNKEL (reference sequence). The CDR3 runs to 15 residues. V shed 0 bases and J shed 7 bases, with 10 bases lying between them. In nucleotides, the CDR3 is TGTGCCAGCAGCCAAGAAGGCGGAATGAATTCACCCCTCCACTTT. Translating gives CASSQEGGMNSPLHF.

This chain joins TRBV4-3 and TRBJ1-3; D is undetermined. The V gene lost 0 bases and the J gene lost 0 bases, with 9 bases spanning the gap. This CDR3 has 16 residues. Per the germline V gene, CDR1 is LGHNA and CDR2 is YSLEER. The CDR3 protein is CASSQDFRGSGNTIYF. CDR3 bases: TGCGCCAGCAGCCAAGATTTCCGGGGCTCTGGAAACACCATATATTTT.

V is TRBV6-1 and J is TRBJ2-7, with 11 bases matching TRBD2. J lost 5 bases, V lost 6 bases, and 9 bases had no gene match. The CDR3 consists of 15 residues. The V gene's germline CDR1 is MNHNS and CDR2 SASEGT. CDR3 residues: CASSPHSGRANEQYF. CDR3 DNA sequence: TGTGCCAGCAGCCCACATAGCGGGAGGGCTAACGAGCAGTACTTC.

The J gene is TRBJ2-3, the V gene TRBV7-8; 7 nucleotides align to TRBD2. CDR3 length: 13 amino acids. Per the germline V gene, CDR1 is SGHVS and CDR2 is FQNEAQ. In DNA, the CDR3 is TGTGCTACCAGCGGGACTCTCACAGATACGCAGTATTTT. Translation: CATSGTLTDTQYF.

CDR3 region: CASSISGRTYNEQFF. The CDR3 DNA is TGTGCCAGCAGCATTAGCGGGAGGACCTACAATGAGCAGTTCTTC. The J gene is TRBJ2-1, the V gene TRBV7-9; 10 bases align to TRBD2. Germline V CDR1 and CDR2: SEHNR, FQNEAQ (reference sequence). Germline trimming cut 5 bases from V and 2 bases from J; bases unmatched to any gene: 3. The CDR3 sequence is 15 residues long.